The 23 T cell receptor beta chains below were found in one sample sequenced in a study of cytomegalovirus exposure and HLA in healthy donors (dated by TCRdb to 2015 to 2018). Libraries were prepared through the immunoSEQ multiplex PCR assay. For the multiplex PCR, a mixture combining 60 forward primers for TCR Vbeta segments and 13 reverse primers for TCR Jbeta segments was used. The clones in this table, taken by TCRdb from immuneACCESS, are in-frame only. Not every clone is retained; where verified, under half of the shortfall comes from an unresolved V gene, and the cause of the rest is unknown. For this sample, the table gives 150,000 to 200,000 clones. The ten largest make up less than 0.95% of the sample. Sequences were obtained from PBMCs. The receptor set was obtained from a woman in her late teens or twenties in good health and CMV-seropositive.

The CDR3: CASSIFRDSAYNEQFF. The DNA for the CDR3 is TGTGCCAGCAGCATATTCCGGGACAGTGCCTACAATGAGCAGTTCTTC. The V and J genes are TRBV7-8 and TRBJ2-1; 7 bases are a match to TRBD1. The V gene end was trimmed by 5 bases and the J gene end by 2 bases; junction bases not matched to a gene: 9. Germline-derived CDR1 and CDR2 are SGHVS and FQNEAQ. The CDR3 contains 16 residues.

This rearrangement joins TRBV15 to TRBJ2-7, with 8 bases fitting TRBD1. CDR3 size: 14 residues. Germline trimming cut 0 bases from V and 2 bases from J; bases unmatched to any gene: 0. CDR1 is LNHNV and CDR2 is YYDKDF in the germline V gene (reference sequence). The CDR3: CATSRDRGPYEQYF. The CDR3 DNA is TGTGCCACCAGCAGAGACAGGGGGCCCTACGAGCAGTACTTC.

The chain has TRBV9 and TRBJ1-2; 9 nucleotides line up with TRBD1. This CDR3 has 12 amino acids. V was pared by 6 bases and J by 8 bases, with 5 bases of the junction left unmatched. Germline V gene lookup returns CDR1 SGDLS and CDR2 YYNGEE. In DNA, the CDR3 is TGTGCCAGCACCCGGACAGGGGTAGGCTACACCTTC. Its protein is CASTRTGVGYTF. The whole variable domain, remainder taken from reference TRBV9 and TRBJ1-2, is DSGVTQTPKHLITATGQRVTLRCSPRSGDLSVYWYQQSLDQGLQFLIQYYNGEERAKGNILERFSAQQFPDLHSELNLSSLELGDSALYFCASTRTGVGYTFGSGTRLTVV.

V and J are TRBV6-5 and TRBJ2-6, with TRBD1 matching 7 bases. V lost 7 bases, J lost 4 bases, and 4 bases stayed unmatched. Germline V CDR1 and CDR2: MNHEY, SVGAGI. The CDR3 totals 14 residues. This chain's CDR3 is CASKTGYGANVLTF. The CDR3 coding sequence is TGTGCCAGCAAGACAGGGTACGGGGCCAACGTCCTGACTTTC.

The CDR3 reads CASSGGTAFYNEQFF. The DNA for the CDR3 is TGTGCCAGCAGCGGAGGGACAGCGTTTTACAATGAGCAGTTCTTC. The chain is built from TRBV9 and TRBJ2-1; TRBD1 aligns across 7 bases. CDR1 is SGDLS, CDR2 YYNGEE, per germline. This CDR3 has 15 amino acids. V lost 3 bases, J lost 4 bases, and 7 bases stayed unmatched.

This rearrangement joins TRBV14 to TRBJ1-1, with D hard to call. This CDR3 contains 15 residues. Between the trimmed V and J ends, which lost 3 bases and 5 bases, there was a span of 16 bases. Germline V gene lookup returns CDR1 SGHDN and CDR2 FVKESK. DNA of the CDR3: TGTGCCAGCAGCCACCGCGGCCAAGAAGGTACTGAAGCTTTCTTT. Translation: CASSHRGQEGTEAFF.

The chain recombines TRBV4-1 with TRBJ2-2, with 10 bases matching TRBD2. Germline lookup yields CDR1 MGHRA and CDR2 YSYEKL. The CDR3 is 17 residues long. Unmatched junction bases numbered 13, after V lost 4 bases and J lost 8 bases. As DNA, the CDR3 is TGCGCCAGCAGCCGCGATTCCGGGACTAGCGTCTCGGGGGAGCTGTTTTTT. This codes for CASSRDSGTSVSGELFF.

The V gene is TRBV11-2, the J gene TRBJ2-1, with 10 bases fitting TRBD1. Germline lookup yields CDR1 SGHAT and CDR2 FQNNGV. The CDR3 is made up of 14 amino acids. V lost 5 bases to trimming and J lost 8 bases; unmatched junction nucleotides: 6. In DNA form, the CDR3 reads TGTGCCAGCAGCCTCGGGACAGGGGCTTATGAGCAGTTCTTC. Translation gives CASSLGTGAYEQFF.

The rearrangement joins TRBV7-2 to TRBJ1-5; weak D call: TRBD1 (5 bases). Per germline, CDR1 SGHTA and CDR2 FQGNSA. This CDR3 is 13 amino acids long. Deletions cut 5 bases from V and 7 bases from J, with 12 bases between. The CDR3 nucleotides are TGTGCCAGCAGCCGCGGGCGGGGCCAGCCCCAGCATTTT. Its protein is CASSRGRGQPQHF.

V is TRBV18 and J is TRBJ1-5; 7 bases fit TRBD1. The CDR3 sequence is 15 residues long. V lost 2 bases, J lost 3 bases, and 4 bases stayed unmatched. Germline V gives CDR1 KGHSH, CDR2 LQKENI. CDR3 region: CASSPGTELNQPQHF. CDR3 in DNA: TGTGCCAGCTCACCAGGGACAGAACTCAATCAGCCCCAGCATTTT.

The chain has TRBV19 and TRBJ1-1; D is unclear. The CDR3 runs to 13 residues. The V end lost 6 bases, the J end lost 7 bases, and 15 bases lay between the germline ends. Germline V gives CDR1 LNHDA, CDR2 SQIVND (reference sequence). The CDR3 loop reads CASSPGVYGEAFF. CDR3 nucleotide sequence: TGTGCCAGTAGCCCCGGGGTATACGGTGAAGCTTTCTTT.

This chain joins TRBV20-1 and TRBJ1-1; D unresolved. This CDR3 spans 11 amino acids. V was trimmed by 1 base and J by 6 bases, leaving 6 bases between them. Germline CDR1 and CDR2: DFQATT and SNEGSKA (reference sequence). The CDR3 bases are TGCAGTGCTAGAGTGTCGGCTGAAGCTTTCTTT. Translation gives CSARVSAEAFF.

V usage is TRBV25-1 and J usage is TRBJ2-5; tentative D call: TRBD2 (5 bases). The CDR3 has 13 amino acids. The germline V and J ends were trimmed by 6 bases and 4 bases, with 12 bases remaining between them. Germline V lookup: CDR1 MGHDK, CDR2 SYGVNS. This CDR3 is CASRGPAGETQYF. CDR3 nucleotide sequence: TGTGCCAGCAGAGGACCCGCGGGAGAGACCCAGTACTTC.

J is TRBJ2-3 and V is TRBV5-1, with TRBD2 identical over 7 bases. The ends lost 7 bases at V and 3 bases at J; junction bases unmatched: 5. The CDR3 is 13 residues long. From germline, CDR1 is SGHRS and CDR2 YFSETQ. The CDR3 protein is CASGGGGTDTQYF. The CDR3 bases are TGCGCCAGCGGTGGGGGAGGGACAGATACGCAGTATTTT. The full variable domain, in which reference TRBV5-1 and TRBJ2-3 provide the parts outside the CDR3, is KAGVTQTPRYLIKTRGQQVTLSCSPISGHRSVSWYQQTPGQGLQFLFEYFSETQRNKGNFPGRFSGRQFSNSRSEMNVSTLELGDSALYLCASGGGGTDTQYFGPGTRLTVL.

The chain links TRBV27 to TRBJ2-1; D might be TRBD2 (6 bases). Germline V lookup: CDR1 MNHEY, CDR2 SMNVEV (reference sequence). V lost 4 bases to trimming and J lost 0 bases, with 13 bases between them. The CDR3 totals 16 residues. CDR3 amino acids: CASSSPGRGSYNEQFF. CDR3 DNA sequence: TGTGCCAGCAGTTCCCCCGGGCGGGGCTCCTACAATGAGCAGTTCTTC.

Comments on this clone: Other DNA sequences of this sample code for an identical CDR3. V gene TRBV19 combines with J gene TRBJ2-3; D call uncertain. CDR1 and CDR2 (germline): LNHDA, SQIVND (reference sequence). Trimming cost V 3 bases and J 0 bases, with 10 bases left between them. This CDR3 comprises 15 residues. CDR3 residues: CASSIMKTSTDTQYF. DNA of the CDR3: TGTGCCAGTAGTATCATGAAGACTAGCACAGATACGCAGTATTTT.

The CDR3 nucleotides are TGTGCCAGCAGCTTCGGGACAGGTGGCTACGAGCAGTACTTC. Amino acids: CASSFGTGGYEQYF. The chain is built from TRBV9 and TRBJ2-7, with TRBD1 matching 8 bases. There are 14 residues in the CDR3. Trimming removed 4 bases from V and 3 bases from J; junction bases left unmatched: 6. Germline V gene data show CDR1 as SGDLS and CDR2 as YYNGEE.

The chain is built from TRBV2 and TRBJ1-5; 8 positions match TRBD1. Germline V gene data show CDR1 as SNHLY and CDR2 as FYNNEI. The CDR3 length is 15 residues. V lost 6 bases to trimming and J lost 5 bases; unmatched junction nucleotides: 9. The DNA for the CDR3 is TGTGCCAGCAGCGGGGTGGCAGGGGGCCATCAGCCCCAGCATTTT. It encodes CASSGVAGGHQPQHF.

V usage is TRBV2 and J usage is TRBJ1-3, with 12 positions matching TRBD1. CDR1 SNHLY and CDR2 FYNNEI come from the germline V gene. The V segment lost 7 bases and the J segment 4 bases; nucleotides outside the gene matches: 11. The length of the CDR3 is 17 residues. The CDR3 sequence is CASTGTGGAFSGNTIYF. The DNA for the CDR3 is TGTGCCAGCACCGGGACAGGGGGCGCGTTTTCAGGAAACACCATATATTTT.

The rearrangement links TRBV4-1 to TRBJ2-1, with TRBD2 matching 9 bases. CDR1 and CDR2 from the germline V gene are MGHRA and YSYEKL. This CDR3 contains 20 residues. With 0 bases clipped from V and 4 bases from J, the junction kept 16 bases outside the gene matches. The DNA of the CDR3 is TGCGCCAGCAGCCAAGATTCTCCGGGACTAGCTCTTCGAGGATACAATGAGCAGTTCTTC. Its protein product is CASSQDSPGLALRGYNEQFF.

This chain joins TRBV7-8 and TRBJ2-3; 15 bases line up with TRBD2. Germline-derived CDR1 and CDR2 are SGHVS and FQNEAQ. The CDR3 runs to 18 residues. J gave up 5 bases and V 5 bases, and 11 bases lay outside the gene matches. The CDR3 reads CASSPLRTSGGAEDTQYF. The DNA of the CDR3 is TGTGCCAGCAGCCCCCTCAGGACTAGCGGGGGGGCCGAAGATACGCAGTATTTT. Drawing the rest from reference TRBV7-8 and TRBJ2-3, the complete variable domain is GAGVSQSPRYKVAKRGQDVALRCDPISGHVSLFWYQQALGQGPEFLTYFQNEAQLDKSGLPSDRFFAERPEGSVSTLKIQRTQQEDSAVYLCASSPLRTSGGAEDTQYFGPGTRLTVL.

The genes are TRBV7-9 and TRBJ1-1; D may be TRBD1 (5 bases). This CDR3 is built from 14 residues. Germline V lookup: CDR1 SEHNR, CDR2 FQNEAQ (reference sequence). The ends were cut back, 5 bases at V and 11 bases at J, with 21 bases in the middle. The CDR3 region is CASSPGMVGGDAFF. The CDR3 nucleotides read TGTGCCAGCAGCCCAGGGATGGTGGGGGGTGATGCTTTCTTT.

The rearrangement uses TRBV9 and TRBJ2-3; 10 bases are shared with TRBD2. This CDR3 spans 15 amino acids. Trimming removed 0 bases from V and 6 bases from J; junction bases left unmatched: 4. CDR1 and CDR2 from the germline V gene are SGDLS and YYNGEE. This CDR3 is CASSVGTSGQDTQYF. CDR3 nucleotide sequence: TGTGCCAGCAGCGTAGGGACTAGCGGTCAGGATACGCAGTATTTT.